The T cell receptor beta chain described here comes from a study of siplizumab effects on memory and regulatory T cells. Findings of the study overall: Solely a minor proportion of alloreactive clones could be assigned to unstimulated subsets.

On this clone itself: Its matching antigen is unknown.

The V gene's germline CDR1 is SGDLS and CDR2 YYNGEE. V was trimmed by 3 bases and J by 7 bases, leaving 13 bases between them. The CDR3 covers 13 residues. Generated by immunoSEQ multiplex PCR, the TCRdb table keeps only in-frame clones and is missing some. The sample consists of around 86,000 clones, 94% of them appearing once. Input material: non-Treg CD4+ T cells sorted from blood. The sequence came from a human donor in good health. This rearrangement joins TRBV9 to TRBJ1-2; a possible D gene is TRBD1 (5 bases). This CDR3 reads CASSANWDRGYTF. The CDR3 DNA sequence: TGTGCCAGCAGCGCAAACTGGGACCGTGGCTACACCTTC.